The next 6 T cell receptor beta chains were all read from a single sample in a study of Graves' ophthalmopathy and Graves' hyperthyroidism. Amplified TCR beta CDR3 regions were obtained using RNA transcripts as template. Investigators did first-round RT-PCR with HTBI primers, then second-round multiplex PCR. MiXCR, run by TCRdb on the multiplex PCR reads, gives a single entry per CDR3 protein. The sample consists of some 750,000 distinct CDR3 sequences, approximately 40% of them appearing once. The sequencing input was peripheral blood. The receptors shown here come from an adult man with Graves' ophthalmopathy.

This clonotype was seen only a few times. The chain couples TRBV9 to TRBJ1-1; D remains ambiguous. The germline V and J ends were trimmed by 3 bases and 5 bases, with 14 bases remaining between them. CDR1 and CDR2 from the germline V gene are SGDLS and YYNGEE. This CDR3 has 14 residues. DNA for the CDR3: TGTGCCAGCAGCGGAAACAAGAGCCGGACTGAAGCTTTCTTT. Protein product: CASSGNKSRTEAFF.

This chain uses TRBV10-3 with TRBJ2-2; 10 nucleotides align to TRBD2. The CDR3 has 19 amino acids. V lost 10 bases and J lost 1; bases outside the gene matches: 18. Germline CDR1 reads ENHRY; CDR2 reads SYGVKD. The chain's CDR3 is CASRRQGGASGRNTGELFF. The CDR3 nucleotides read TGTGCCAGCAGGAGACAGGGCGGTGCTAGCGGGAGGAACACCGGGGAGCTGTTTTTT.

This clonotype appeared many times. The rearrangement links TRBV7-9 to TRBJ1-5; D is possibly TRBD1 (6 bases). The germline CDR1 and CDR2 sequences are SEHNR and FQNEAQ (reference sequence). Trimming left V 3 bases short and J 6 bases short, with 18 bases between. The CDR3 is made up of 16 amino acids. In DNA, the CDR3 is TGTGCCAGCAGCTTGGGGGCGTGGGGACAAGGTCAGCCCCAGCATTTT. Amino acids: CASSLGAWGQGQPQHF.

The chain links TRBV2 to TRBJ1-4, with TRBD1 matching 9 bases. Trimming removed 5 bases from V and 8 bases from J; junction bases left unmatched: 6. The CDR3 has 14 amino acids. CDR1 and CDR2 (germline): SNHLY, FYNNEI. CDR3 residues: CASSSQGASEKLFF. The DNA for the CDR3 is TGTGCCAGCAGTTCACAGGGGGCTTCGGAAAAACTGTTTTTT.

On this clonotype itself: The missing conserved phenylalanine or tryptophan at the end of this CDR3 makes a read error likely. This CDR3 reads CASSLWWDTEAFL. The DNA for the CDR3 is TGTGCCAGCAGCTTGTGGTGGGACACTGAAGCTTTCCTT. V is TRBV5-4 and J is TRBJ1-1; no clear D gene. The V and J ends lost 1 base and 3 bases respectively, with 7 bases between them. This CDR3 spans 13 amino acids. Germline loops: CDR1 SGHNT, CDR2 YYREEE (reference sequence).

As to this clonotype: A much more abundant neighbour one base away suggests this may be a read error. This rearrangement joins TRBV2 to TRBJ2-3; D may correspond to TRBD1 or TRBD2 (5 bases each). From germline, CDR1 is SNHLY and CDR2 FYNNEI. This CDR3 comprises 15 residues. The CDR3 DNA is TGTGCCAGCAGCTCGAGGGACGGTCGCACAGATACGCACTATTTT. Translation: CASSSRDGRTDTHYF.